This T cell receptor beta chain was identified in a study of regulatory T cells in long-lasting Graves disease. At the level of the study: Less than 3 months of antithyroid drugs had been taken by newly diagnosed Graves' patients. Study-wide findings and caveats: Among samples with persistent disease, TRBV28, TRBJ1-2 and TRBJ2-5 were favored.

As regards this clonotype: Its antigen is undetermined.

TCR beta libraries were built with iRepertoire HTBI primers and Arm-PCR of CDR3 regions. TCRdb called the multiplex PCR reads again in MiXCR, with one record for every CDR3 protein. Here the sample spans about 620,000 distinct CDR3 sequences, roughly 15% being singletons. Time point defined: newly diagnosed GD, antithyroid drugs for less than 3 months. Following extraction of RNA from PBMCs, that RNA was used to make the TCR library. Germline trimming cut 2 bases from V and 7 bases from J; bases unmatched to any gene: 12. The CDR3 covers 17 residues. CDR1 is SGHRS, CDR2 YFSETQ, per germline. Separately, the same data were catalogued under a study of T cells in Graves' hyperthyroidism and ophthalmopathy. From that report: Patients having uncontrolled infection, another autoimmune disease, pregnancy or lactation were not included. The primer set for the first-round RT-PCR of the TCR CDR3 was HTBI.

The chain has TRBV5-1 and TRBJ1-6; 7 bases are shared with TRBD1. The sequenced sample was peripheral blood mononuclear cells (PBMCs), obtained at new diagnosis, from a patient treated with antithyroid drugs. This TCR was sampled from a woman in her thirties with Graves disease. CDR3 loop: CASSLKPGQPLNSPLHF. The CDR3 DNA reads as TGCGCCAGCAGCTTAAAACCGGGACAGCCCTTAAATTCACCCCTCCACTTT.